This record concerns one T cell receptor beta chain sequence. Antigen unknown. The data were produced by immunoSEQ multiplex PCR, yet TCRdb's version contains in-frame clones alone and is incomplete. The table lists 95,000 to 110,000 clones, about 90% of them singletons. This sample was taken from a study of T cell responses to AZD1222 COVID-19 vaccine. Overall study results and limits: Across spike, vaccine-associated CD4 TCRs were found, dominant at 160-218 and 743-854. Most donors were white British, females outnumbered males, and clonal diversity was possibly underestimated. Just a handful of people given AZD1222 tested seropositive at baseline.

The V gene's germline CDR1 is LGHDT and CDR2 YNNKEL (reference sequence). Trimming cost V 1 base and J 2 bases, with 12 bases left between them. The length of the CDR3 is 16 residues. The sequence derives from an adult who received the AZD1222 COVID-19 vaccine. This rearrangement joins TRBV3-1 (or the pseudogene TRBV3-2) to TRBJ1-5; D is undetermined. This material consisted of peripheral blood, taken 28 days after the second AZD1222 dose. Here the CDR3 reads CASSQGAGSGNQPQHF. DNA of the CDR3: TGTGCCAGCAGCCAAGGCGCCGGTTCGGGCAATCAGCCCCAGCATTTT.